The T cell receptor (beta chain) under discussion was sequenced for a study of beta chain features in type 1 diabetes. Whole-study results and caveats: There were fewer insertions and more deletions at the VDJ junctions of type 1 diabetes patients.

This clone has more than one count but fewer than ten. Its antigen remains unidentified. Expressed TCRB transcripts were sequenced because the entire RNA isolate underwent reverse transcription. Sequencing used immunoSEQ multiplex PCR; TCRdb keeps in-frame clones, though not all of them. The sample has hundreds of thousands of clones, roughly 8% seen once; the top ten hold around 0.45%. The ends lost 10 bases at V and 6 bases at J; junction bases unmatched: 9. The CDR3 runs 14 residues. The germline V gene encodes CDR1 MNHNY and CDR2 SVGAGI (reference sequence). The chain couples TRBV6-6 to TRBJ2-2, with 9 positions matching TRBD2. The source of this sequence is a woman in her late teens or twenties in good health. Sequenced material: central memory CD4+ T cells from blood. The CDR3 loop reads CAIRGLAGAGELFF. CDR3 sequence (DNA): TGTGCCATCAGGGGACTAGCAGGGGCCGGGGAGCTGTTTTTT.